This T cell receptor beta chain was obtained from a study of blood T cell repertoires in COVID-19. Across the whole study: Sites across the United States, Italy and Spain contributed samples from acute and convalescent COVID-19. T cells, B-cell-depleted T cells, or PBMCs provided the cDNA or gDNA that served as material.

The CDR3 loop spans 17 amino acids. Germline CDR1 MNHEY, CDR2 SMNVEV (reference sequence). V dropped 6 bases and J dropped 0; count of bases not matched to a gene: 10. As originally analysed: Nucleated cell counts were estimated from reference gene primer amplification. The data were produced by immunoSEQ multiplex PCR, yet TCRdb's version contains in-frame clones alone and is incomplete. V, J and clone size were drawn from that table, and D and trimming were deduced from the DNA. Among around 93,000 clones, roughly 88% were seen once, and the ten largest hold over 5.5%. Seattle's enrolled individuals joined amid active infection and were then monitored longitudinally.

This rearrangement joins TRBV27 to TRBJ1-2; the match to TRBD1 covers 10 bases. The sequence came from a young man with COVID-19, enrolled during active disease. Sequencing was done on a sample of peripheral blood. CDR3 nucleotides: TGTGCCAGCAGACCCCCGACAGGGGGCTCCTCTAACTATGGCTACACCTTC. It yields the protein CASRPPTGGSSNYGYTF.